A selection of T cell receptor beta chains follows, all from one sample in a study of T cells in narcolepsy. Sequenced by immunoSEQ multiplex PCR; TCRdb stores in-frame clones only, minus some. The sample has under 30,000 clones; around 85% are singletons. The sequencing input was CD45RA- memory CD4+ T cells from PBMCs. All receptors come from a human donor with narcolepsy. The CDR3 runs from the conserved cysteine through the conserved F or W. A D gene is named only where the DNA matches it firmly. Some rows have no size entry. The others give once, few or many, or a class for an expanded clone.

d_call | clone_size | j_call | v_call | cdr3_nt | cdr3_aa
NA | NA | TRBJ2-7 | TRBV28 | TGTGCCAGCAGTCAGTCGCAGACCTACGAGCAGTACTTC | CASSQSQTYEQYF
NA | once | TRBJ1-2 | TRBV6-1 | TGTGCCAGCAGTGAAGCACTGAACCCAACTCATGGCTACACCTTC | CASSEALNPTHGYTF
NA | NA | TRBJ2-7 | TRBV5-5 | TGTGCCAGCAGCTTGGTACAGGTCTCCTACGAGCAGTACTTC | CASSLVQVSYEQYF
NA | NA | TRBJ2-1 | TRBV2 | TGTGCCAGCAGTGTGCGACTACTGGGGGGTGGGAATGAGCAGTTCTTC | CASSVRLLGGGNEQFF
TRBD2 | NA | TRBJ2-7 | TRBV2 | TGTGCCAGCAGTGAACGAGTAGCGGGAGGGCCCGACGAGCAGTACTTC | CASSERVAGGPDEQYF
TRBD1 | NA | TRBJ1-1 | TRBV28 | TGTGCCAGCAGTTTGCCCCGACAGGGGGCAACTGAAGCTTTCTTT | CASSLPRQGATEAFF
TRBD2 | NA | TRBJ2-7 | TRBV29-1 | TGCAGCGTTGCTAGCGGGAGAGGTTATGAGCAGTACTTC | CSVASGRGYEQYF
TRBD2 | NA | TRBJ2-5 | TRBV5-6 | TGTGCCAGCAGCTTTGGAACTAGCGGCCAAGAGACCCAGTACTTC | CASSFGTSGQETQYF
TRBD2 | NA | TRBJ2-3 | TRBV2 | TGTGCCAGCAGTGATGGGACTAGCGGGAGGGCAGATACGCAGTATTTT | CASSDGTSGRADTQYF
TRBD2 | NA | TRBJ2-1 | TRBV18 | TGTGCCAGCTCGGAGGAGCGGGGATGGAACAATGAGCAGTTCTTC | CASSEERGWNNEQFF
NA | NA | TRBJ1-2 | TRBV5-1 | TGCGCCAGCAGCCAACAGGCCGACTATGGCTACACCTTC | CASSQQADYGYTF
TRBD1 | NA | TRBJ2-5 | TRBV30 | TGTGCCTGGGGGGGGACAGGTAAAGAGACCCAGTACTTC | CAWGGTGKETQYF
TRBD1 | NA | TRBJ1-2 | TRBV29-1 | TGCAGCGTTGAGAGACAGGGGTACTATGGCTACACCTTC | CSVERQGYYGYTF
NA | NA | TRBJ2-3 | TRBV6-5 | TGTGCCACCCGCGTAGGGGGAGGCACAGATACGCAGTATTTT | CATRVGGGTDTQYF
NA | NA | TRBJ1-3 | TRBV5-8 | TGTGCCAGCAGCTTGGCCGTGAGGTCTGGAAACACCATATATTTT | CASSLAVRSGNTIYF
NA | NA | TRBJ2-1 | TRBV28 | TGTGCCAGCCTGTTCAGCAGGGGTTTGAGGAATGAGCAGTTCTTC | CASLFSRGLRNEQFF
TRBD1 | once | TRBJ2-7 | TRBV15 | TGTGCCACCAGCAGATTACAGGGGACGTACGAGCAGTACTTC | CATSRLQGTYEQYF
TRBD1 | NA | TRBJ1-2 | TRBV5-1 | TGCGCCAGCAGCTTAAGGACAGGGGGCGCACAAGGCTACACCTTC | CASSLRTGGAQGYTF
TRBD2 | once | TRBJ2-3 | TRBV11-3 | TGTGCCAGCAGCCCCGGGACTAGCGGAGCGAAAGATACGCAGTATTTT | CASSPGTSGAKDTQYF
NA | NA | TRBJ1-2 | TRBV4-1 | TGCGCCAGCAGCCAAGAGGGACATCTCTATGGCTACACCTTC | CASSQEGHLYGYTF
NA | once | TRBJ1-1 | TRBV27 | TGTGCCAGCACTCTTACAGGGCGGTACACTGAAGCTTTCTTT | CASTLTGRYTEAFF
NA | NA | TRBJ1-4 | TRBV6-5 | TGTGCCAGCAGATCTTTACAGAGTAATGAAAAACTGTTTTTT | CASRSLQSNEKLFF
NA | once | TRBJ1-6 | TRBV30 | TGTGCCTGGAGGGGTGCGGGAGGGGCCAATAATTCACCCCTCCACTTT | CAWRGAGGANNSPLHF
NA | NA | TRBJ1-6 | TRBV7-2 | TGTGCCAGCAGCTTAGAGGGGTTCCAATCACCCCTCCACTTT | CASSLEGFQSPLHF
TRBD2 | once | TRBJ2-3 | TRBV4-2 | TGTGCCAGCAGCCCGGGGACTAGAGTGCCAGATACGCAGTATTTT | CASSPGTRVPDTQYF
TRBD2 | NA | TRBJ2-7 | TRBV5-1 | TGCGCCAGCAGGTTTGGCGGGAGCTCCTACGAGCAGTACTTC | CASRFGGSSYEQYF
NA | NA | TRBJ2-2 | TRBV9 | TGTGCCAGCAGCGTAGGGCGGACCGGGGAGCTGTTTTTT | CASSVGRTGELFF
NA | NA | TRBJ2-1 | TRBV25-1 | TGTGCCAGCATCGGACACTCCTACAATGAGCAGTTCTTC | CASIGHSYNEQFF